This T cell receptor (beta chain) is drawn from a study of blood T cell repertoires in COVID-19. At the level of the study: T cells, B-cell-depleted T cells, or PBMCs provided the cDNA or gDNA that served as material.

Authors' data handling: Amplification of reference gene primers provided the estimated nucleated cell counts. Only in-frame clones appear in the TCRdb table, and some are missing; sequencing was by immunoSEQ multiplex PCR. The DNA was the basis for D and trimming; V, J and clone size are from that table. The data contain around 200,000 clones, approximately 75% of them singletons. Trimming stripped 5 bases from V and 4 bases from J, with 17 bases between. Germline CDR1 reads SGHAT; CDR2 reads FQNNGV. The CDR3 has 15 amino acids. This clonotype was obtained from a man aged 35-49 years who had recovered from COVID-19. Material: PBMCs or T cells enriched from blood (not recorded which). This chain links TRBV11-2 with TRBJ1-2; possibly TRBD1 for D (6 bases). The CDR3 nucleotides read TGTGCCAGCAGCATCAGCTTTTGGGACACCTATGGCTACACCTTC. Its protein product is CASSISFWDTYGYTF.